The rows below give T cell receptor beta chains drawn from one sample of a study of response to subunit inactivated influenza vaccine. MiXCR, run by TCRdb on the RT-PCR reads, gives a single entry per CDR3 protein. In the table there are just under 550,000 distinct CDR3 sequences, under 30% of which are singletons. This sample also belongs to another study, concerning T cells expressing NK-cell markers.

The material sequenced was CD4+ T cells sorted from PBMCs, taken about 12 days after vaccination. The source of these receptors is a man aged 45-60 years who received an inactivated influenza vaccine. CDR3s include the opening cysteine and the closing phenylalanine or tryptophan. The order of the fields is J gene, V gene, clone size, D gene, CDR3 DNA, CDR3 protein. A D gene is named only where the DNA matches it firmly. Part of the rows lack a size; the others show once, few, many or a class for expanded clones.

J gene: TRBJ2-2; V gene: TRBV11-2; clone size: .; D gene: .; CDR3 DNA: TGTGCCAGCAGCAGCTGGACGGCAACTAAGGGCACCGGGGAGCTGTTTTTT; CDR3 protein: CASSSWTATKGTGELFF
J gene: TRBJ1-3; V gene: TRBV6-1; clone size: .; D gene: .; CDR3 DNA: TGTGCCACCCGGGATATTGGGGGCAACGGAAACACCATATATTTT; CDR3 protein: CATRDIGGNGNTIYF
J gene: TRBJ2-6; V gene: TRBV7-2; clone size: .; D gene: .; CDR3 DNA: TGTGCCAGCAGCTTAGGTGGGGGCAGAGCCAACGTCCTGACTTTC; CDR3 protein: CASSLGGGRANVLTF
J gene: TRBJ2-2; V gene: TRBV4-2; clone size: .; D gene: .; CDR3 DNA: TGTGCCAGCAGCCCTCCGGGACTCCTAGACTCGAACACCGGGGAGCTGTTTTTT; CDR3 protein: CASSPPGLLDSNTGELFF
J gene: TRBJ1-1; V gene: TRBV12-3/TRBV12-4; clone size: few; D gene: .; CDR3 DNA: TGTGCCAGCAGTTGGGTTGGGGGCAGTGAAGCTTTCTTT; CDR3 protein: CASSWVGGSEAFF
J gene: TRBJ1-5; V gene: TRBV12-3/TRBV12-4; clone size: .; D gene: .; CDR3 DNA: TGTGCCAGCACGCAGGGTAGGGATCAGCCCCAGCATTTT; CDR3 protein: CASTQGRDQPQHF
J gene: TRBJ2-5; V gene: TRBV25-1; clone size: .; D gene: .; CDR3 DNA: TGTGCCAGCAGTGAGGGGTCGGGTTCCGGGGAGACCCAGTACTTC; CDR3 protein: CASSEGSGSGETQYF
J gene: TRBJ2-3; V gene: TRBV20-1; clone size: .; D gene: .; CDR3 DNA: TGCAGTGCTAGGACAGGAACCCTAGATACGCAGTATTTT; CDR3 protein: CSARTGTLDTQYF
J gene: TRBJ2-7; V gene: TRBV5-1; clone size: few; D gene: TRBD1; CDR3 DNA: TGCGCCAGCAGACAGGGGGGCCGGAATTCCGACGAGCAGTACTTC; CDR3 protein: CASRQGGRNSDEQYF
J gene: TRBJ2-1; V gene: TRBV6-2/TRBV6-3; clone size: .; D gene: .; CDR3 DNA: TGTGCCAGCAGTTACTTGACAAGCACTTCCTACAATGAGCAGTTCTTC; CDR3 protein: CASSYLTSTSYNEQFF
J gene: TRBJ1-5; V gene: TRBV20-1; clone size: few; D gene: .; CDR3 DNA: TGCAGTGCAGCCCTACAACCAAATCAGCCCCAGCATTTT; CDR3 protein: CSAALQPNQPQHF
J gene: TRBJ2-6; V gene: TRBV7-3; clone size: .; D gene: .; CDR3 DNA: TGTGCCAGCAGCATAAGCAGGGTATCCGGGGCCAACGTCCTGACTTTC; CDR3 protein: CASSISRVSGANVLTF
J gene: TRBJ2-3; V gene: TRBV15; clone size: .; D gene: TRBD2; CDR3 DNA: TGTGCCACCAATAGCGGGCAGGGAGAAGATACGCAGTATTTT; CDR3 protein: CATNSGQGEDTQYF
J gene: TRBJ2-3; V gene: TRBV14; clone size: .; D gene: .; CDR3 DNA: TGTGCCAGCAGCCGGCGGGGATGGGGGACAGATACGCAGTATTTT; CDR3 protein: CASSRRGWGTDTQYF
J gene: TRBJ2-3; V gene: TRBV27; clone size: few; D gene: .; CDR3 DNA: TGTGCCAGCAGAGGGTCAGGCACAGATACGCAGTATTTT; CDR3 protein: CASRGSGTDTQYF
J gene: TRBJ2-3; V gene: TRBV4-3; clone size: few; D gene: TRBD1; CDR3 DNA: TGCGCCAGCGGACCAGGGGGAGCCTCAGATACGCAGTATTTT; CDR3 protein: CASGPGGASDTQYF
J gene: TRBJ2-1; V gene: TRBV4-1; clone size: .; D gene: TRBD2; CDR3 DNA: TGCGCCAGCAGCCAAGATGCACTAGCGGGGGGAGGGAATGAGCAGTTCTTC; CDR3 protein: CASSQDALAGGGNEQFF
J gene: TRBJ1-2; V gene: TRBV6-5; clone size: few; D gene: .; CDR3 DNA: TGTGCCAGCAGTTACGGCCGCTCCCGGAGGGGGGTTTACACCTTC; CDR3 protein: CASSYGRSRRGVYTF
J gene: TRBJ2-7; V gene: TRBV28; clone size: .; D gene: .; CDR3 DNA: TGTGCCAGCAGTTTCCCCGGCGGTAGGCGGGAGCAGTACTTC; CDR3 protein: CASSFPGGRREQYF
J gene: TRBJ2-3; V gene: TRBV7-9; clone size: many; D gene: .; CDR3 DNA: TGTGCCAGCAGCTTCACGTCGGTTAGCACAGATACGCAGTATTTT; CDR3 protein: CASSFTSVSTDTQYF
J gene: TRBJ2-3; V gene: TRBV4-1; clone size: once; D gene: TRBD2; CDR3 DNA: TGCGCCAGCAGCCAACCTAGCGGGGGGGCAACAGATACGCAGTATTTT; CDR3 protein: CASSQPSGGATDTQYF
J gene: TRBJ2-3; V gene: TRBV7-2; clone size: few; D gene: TRBD2; CDR3 DNA: TGTGCCAGCAGCAGACCAGGGACTAGCTTCGATACGCAGTATTTT; CDR3 protein: CASSRPGTSFDTQYF
J gene: TRBJ2-7; V gene: TRBV20-1; clone size: .; D gene: .; CDR3 DNA: TGCAGTGCAAGTCTTACAGGGCGAAATTACGAGCAGTACTTC; CDR3 protein: CSASLTGRNYEQYF
J gene: TRBJ2-2; V gene: TRBV27; clone size: .; D gene: .; CDR3 DNA: TGTGCCAGCAGTCGCGCTATGCGGGCCGGGGAGCTGTTTTTT; CDR3 protein: CASSRAMRAGELFF
J gene: TRBJ2-4; V gene: TRBV11-2; clone size: .; D gene: TRBD2; CDR3 DNA: TGTGCCAGCAGCACTCTCCTAGCGGGAGGGCCCCCAGCCAAAAACATTCAGTACTTC; CDR3 protein: CASSTLLAGGPPAKNIQYF
J gene: TRBJ2-1; V gene: TRBV5-1; clone size: .; D gene: .; CDR3 DNA: TGCGCCAGCAGCTTGGAGGGCCCCCGGGGATACAATGAGCAGTTCTTC; CDR3 protein: CASSLEGPRGYNEQFF
J gene: TRBJ2-2; V gene: TRBV5-1; clone size: .; D gene: .; CDR3 DNA: TGCGCCAGCAGCCCGCCGACTGGGACCTTCAACACCGGGGAGCTGTTTTTT; CDR3 protein: CASSPPTGTFNTGELFF
J gene: TRBJ2-5; V gene: TRBV5-1; clone size: many; D gene: TRBD1; CDR3 DNA: TGCGCCAGCAGCTTACCAGGGGGCACGGAGACCCAGTACTTC; CDR3 protein: CASSLPGGTETQYF
J gene: TRBJ2-1; V gene: TRBV3-1; clone size: .; D gene: TRBD2; CDR3 DNA: TGTGCCAGCAGCCAGGGTGCTAGCGGGGGATTGGGTGAGCAGTTCTTC; CDR3 protein: CASSQGASGGLGEQFF
J gene: TRBJ2-5; V gene: TRBV5-1; clone size: many; D gene: TRBD1; CDR3 DNA: TGCGCCAGCAGCTTGGGGACAGGGGCCGGGACCCAGTACTTC; CDR3 protein: CASSLGTGAGTQYF
J gene: TRBJ2-7; V gene: TRBV3-1; clone size: few; D gene: .; CDR3 DNA: TGTGCCGCAGGGACAAGTTCCTACGAGCAGTACTTC; CDR3 protein: CAAGTSSYEQYF
J gene: TRBJ1-1; V gene: TRBV7-9; clone size: .; D gene: .; CDR3 DNA: TGTGCCAGCAGCTTAGAGACAGGACATGTTGAAGCTTTCTTT; CDR3 protein: CASSLETGHVEAFF
J gene: TRBJ1-1; V gene: TRBV12-3/TRBV12-4; clone size: few; D gene: .; CDR3 DNA: TGTGCCAGCAGTTTTTATGGGGGGGGGAACACTGAAGCTTTCTTT; CDR3 protein: CASSFYGGGNTEAFF
J gene: TRBJ2-5; V gene: TRBV21-1; clone size: once; D gene: .; CDR3 DNA: TGTGCCAGCAGCAACTGCGATGCTACTAAATGGGGACCTATCAAAGAGACCCAGTACTTC; CDR3 protein: CASSNCDATKWGPIKETQYF
J gene: TRBJ2-7; V gene: TRBV4-3; clone size: .; D gene: .; CDR3 DNA: TGCGCCAGCAGCCAAGAGGCTAGCGATTACTACGAGCAGTACTTC; CDR3 protein: CASSQEASDYYEQYF
J gene: TRBJ1-4; V gene: TRBV7-2; clone size: .; D gene: .; CDR3 DNA: TGTGCCAGCAGCTTAGTTAGTAGGACTAATGAAAAACTGTTTTTT; CDR3 protein: CASSLVSRTNEKLFF
J gene: TRBJ2-5; V gene: TRBV12-3/TRBV12-4; clone size: .; D gene: .; CDR3 DNA: TGTGCCAGCAGTTCGGTCCGGGGGACCCAGTACTTC; CDR3 protein: CASSSVRGTQYF